Shown below are 24 T cell receptor beta chains from a single sample sequenced in a study of blood T cell repertoires in COVID-19. Sequencing was performed with immunoSEQ multiplex PCR; in TCRdb, only in-frame clones are kept and a portion is missing. The top ten hold around 10% of the sample, which has about 260,000 clones, about 83% seen once. Sequenced: peripheral blood. The receptors stem from a woman aged 45-59 years who had recovered from COVID-19.

J is TRBJ2-7 and V is TRBV29-1, with 10 bases matching TRBD2. The CDR3 consists of 13 residues. V dropped 5 bases and J dropped 3; count of bases not matched to a gene: 4. Germline loops: CDR1 SQVTM, CDR2 ANQGSEA. Here the CDR3 DNA reads TGCAGCGTTCGACTAGCGGGTTACTACGAGCAGTACTTC. The encoded protein is CSVRLAGYYEQYF.

V usage is TRBV15 and J usage is TRBJ2-7; 7 bases agree with TRBD1. Germline CDR1 is LNHNV and CDR2 is YYDKDF (reference sequence). The CDR3 runs to 16 residues. V was pared by 1 base and J by 2 bases, with 8 bases of the junction left unmatched. CDR3 region: CATSRGEGAVAYEQYF. The CDR3, as DNA: TGTGCCACCAGCAGAGGCGAGGGGGCCGTCGCCTACGAGCAGTACTTC.

The gene calls are TRBV6-2 or TRBV6-3 and TRBJ1-6; D gene unclear. The CDR3 totals 13 residues. Trimming left V 1 base short and J 6 bases short, with 4 bases between. Germline V CDR1 and CDR2: MNHEY, SVGEGT. This CDR3 reads CASSYFRNSPLHF. CDR3 sequence (DNA): TGTGCCAGCAGTTACTTCCGTAATTCACCCCTCCACTTT.

The rearrangement links TRBV19 to TRBJ1-5, with TRBD1 matching 8 bases. V trimming: 5 bases; J trimming: 1 base; junction bases outside the gene matches: 4. The CDR3 is made up of 15 amino acids. Germline-derived CDR1 and CDR2 are LNHDA and SQIVND (reference sequence). The CDR3 bases are TGTGCCAGTAGTCAGACAGGGGTCAGCAATCAGCCCCAGCATTTT. This translates into CASSQTGVSNQPQHF.

Many counts were recorded for this clone. The V gene is TRBV6-2 or TRBV6-3, the J gene TRBJ2-7; D possibly corresponds to TRBD1 (6 bases). Per the germline V gene, CDR1 is MNHEY and CDR2 is SVGEGT. This CDR3 region has 13 residues. Trimming stripped 4 bases from V and 4 bases from J, with 11 bases between. CDR3 DNA: TGTGCCAGCAGTTCGGCCCAGGGGTACGAGCAGTACTTC. Protein: CASSSAQGYEQYF.

The rearrangement links TRBV5-1 to TRBJ1-2, with TRBD1 identical over 10 bases. V lost 4 bases to trimming and J lost 4 bases; unmatched junction nucleotides: 7. CDR3 size: 15 residues. The germline CDR1 and CDR2 sequences are SGHRS and YFSETQ. CDR3 nucleotides: TGCGCCAGCAGCCCCGGACAGGGGGTAGGCTATGGCTACACCTTC. Protein sequence: CASSPGQGVGYGYTF.

For the CDR3, the DNA is TGCGCCAGCAGCCAGGACCGGGGGTCCCCCTACGAGCAGTACTTC. Translating it yields CASSQDRGSPYEQYF. This sequence joins TRBV4-3 and TRBJ2-7, with D maybe TRBD2 (6 bases). CDR3 length equals 15 residues. V lost 3 bases to trimming and J lost 2 bases, with 14 bases between them. The germline V gene has CDR1 LGHNA and CDR2 YSLEER.

V is TRBV5-4 and J is TRBJ2-1; 10 nucleotides line up with TRBD2. With V trimmed by 7 bases and J by 0 bases, 10 bases remained unmatched. This CDR3 is built from 17 residues. CDR1 and CDR2 from the germline V gene are SGHNT and YYREEE (reference sequence). The CDR3 loop reads CASARGSGGSSYNEQFF. The CDR3 DNA reads as TGTGCCAGCGCACGGGGTAGCGGGGGGAGCTCCTACAATGAGCAGTTCTTC.

The genes are TRBV5-8 and TRBJ2-5; maybe TRBD2 (6 bases). The V gene lost 4 bases and the J gene lost 1 base, with 11 bases spanning the gap. Germline V gene lookup returns CDR1 SGHTS and CDR2 YDEGEE. CDR3 length: 14 amino acids. The CDR3 protein is CASSPFGGQETQYF. DNA for the CDR3: TGTGCCAGCAGCCCTTTCGGGGGCCAAGAGACCCAGTACTTC.

V is TRBV2 and J is TRBJ1-1, with a weak D call TRBD1 (6 bases). Germline V gene data show CDR1 as SNHLY and CDR2 as FYNNEI. The CDR3 has 13 amino acids. V lost 4 bases, J lost 7 bases, and 13 bases lay in between. The DNA for the CDR3 is TGTGCCAGCAGTGGAGGGGGTAGAATTGAAGCTTTCTTT. Its translation: CASSGGGRIEAFF.

This clone was counted once. V is TRBV6-5 and J is TRBJ2-3; 15 nucleotides line up with TRBD2. J was trimmed by 6 bases and V by 8 bases; bases with no gene match: 0. Germline V gene data show CDR1 as MNHEY and CDR2 as SVGAGI. This CDR3 region has 13 residues. The CDR3 DNA follows: TGTGCCAGCGGACTAGCGGGGGGGGATACGCAGTATTTT. Protein sequence: CASGLAGGDTQYF.

The rearrangement links TRBV11-3 to TRBJ2-2; possibly TRBD2 for D (5 bases). The CDR3 runs to 15 residues. In germline, CDR1 is SGHNT, CDR2 YENEEA. V was cut by 5 bases and J by 7 bases, with 17 bases left in between. CDR3 in amino acids: CASSPSGGPSGELFF. The CDR3 coding sequence is TGTGCCAGCAGCCCTAGTGGAGGTCCTAGCGGGGAGCTGTTTTTT.

J is TRBJ2-2 and V is TRBV6-2 or TRBV6-3; 11 bases agree with TRBD2. Germline assignment: CDR1 MNHEY and CDR2 SVGEGT. The V and J ends lost 3 bases and 4 bases, in that order; junction bases with no gene match: 10. CDR3 length equals 18 residues. The CDR3 nucleotides are TGTGCCAGCAGTTATCCTGGTAGCGGGAGGGTTGGCACCGGGGAGCTGTTTTTT. Translation gives CASSYPGSGRVGTGELFF.

This chain joins TRBV28 and TRBJ1-5, with unresolved D. The CDR3 consists of 14 residues. V lost 4 bases and J lost 10, with 17 bases in between. The germline V gene encodes CDR1 MDHEN and CDR2 SYDVKM. The CDR3 DNA reads as TGTGCCAGCAGTTCCCCAAGAGACTCCCGCCCCCAGCATTTT. Protein product: CASSSPRDSRPQHF.

The CDR3, as DNA: TGTGCCAGCGGGGGACAGGGGCGAGACGAGCAGTACTTC. Its translation is CASGGQGRDEQYF. The chain combines TRBV12-1 with TRBJ2-7; no check of the table's D call, TRBD1, against the DNA was made. TRBV12-1 is assigned pseudogene status. The CDR3 has 13 amino acids.

This chain joins TRBV9 and TRBJ2-2; TRBD2 is a possible D gene (5 bases). Germline assignment: CDR1 SGDLS and CDR2 YYNGEE. This CDR3 is built from 19 residues. Trimming removed 1 base from V and 2 bases from J, with 21 bases in between. The CDR3 loop reads CASSVSRVSGMLNTGELFF. CDR3 nucleotides: TGTGCCAGCAGCGTATCTAGGGTGTCGGGAATGTTAAACACCGGGGAGCTGTTTTTT.

The genes are TRBV19 and TRBJ1-3; D gene unclear. This CDR3 is 13 amino acids long. The germline V gene encodes CDR1 LNHDA and CDR2 SQIVND (reference sequence). V was trimmed by 9 bases and J by 1 base, leaving 10 bases between them. The CDR3 DNA reads as TGTGCCAGCGCCGGGGAGTCTGGAAACACCATATATTTT. This codes for CASAGESGNTIYF. Complete variable domain (other parts from reference TRBV19 and TRBJ1-3): DGGITQSPKYLFRKEGQNVTLSCEQNLNHDAMYWYRQDPGQGLRLIYYSQIVNDFQKGDIAEGYSVSREKKESFPLTVTSAQKNPTAFYLCASAGESGNTIYFGEGSWLTVV.

In the case of this clone: A single base separates this from a much larger clone, so it may be a read error. The gene calls are TRBV6-4 and TRBJ2-3; tentatively, D is TRBD2 (6 bases). The CDR3 runs to 13 residues. Germline CDR1 and CDR2: MRHNA and SNTAGT. Trimming removed 2 bases from V and 3 bases from J, with 6 bases in between. The CDR3: CASSDRETDTQYF. Written as DNA, the CDR3 is TGTGCCAGCAGTGACCGGGAGACAGATACGCAGTATTTT.

V gene TRBV4-1 combines with J gene TRBJ1-2; 8 bases agree with TRBD1. V gave up 4 bases and J gave up 4 bases; unmatched junction bases: 17. The CDR3 is 18 residues long. The V gene's germline CDR1 is MGHRA and CDR2 YSYEKL. Here the CDR3 DNA reads TGCGCCAGCAGCCTAACCCGGGACAGGCCCCGTTCTAGCTATGGCTACACCTTC. Translation gives CASSLTRDRPRSSYGYTF.

The chain is built from TRBV28 and TRBJ2-5; 11 bases are a match to TRBD2. The ends lost 5 bases at V and 0 bases at J; junction bases unmatched: 8. CDR3 length: 17 residues. Germline V lookup: CDR1 MDHEN, CDR2 SYDVKM. CDR3 bases: TGTGCCAGCAGTACAACCGGGACTAGCGGTTACCAAGAGACCCAGTACTTC. Its protein is CASSTTGTSGYQETQYF. The full variable domain, rest sourced from reference TRBV28 and TRBJ2-5, is DVKVTQSSRYLVKRTGEKVFLECVQDMDHENMFWYRQDPGLGLRLIYFSYDVKMKEKGDIPEGYSVSREKKERFSLILESASTNQTSMYLCASSTTGTSGYQETQYFGPGTRLLVL.

The chain has TRBV5-6 and TRBJ2-7, with D uncertain. CDR3 size: 17 residues. CDR1 SGHDT and CDR2 YYEEEE come from the germline V gene. V was clipped by 2 bases and J by 2 bases, with 20 bases between them. CDR3 amino acids: CASSLFLGPLNTYEQYF. The CDR3 coding sequence is TGTGCCAGCAGCTTATTTCTAGGTCCCTTGAATACCTACGAGCAGTACTTC.

V usage is TRBV28 and J usage is TRBJ2-2; TRBD2 agrees at 10 bases. CDR1 and CDR2 from the germline V gene are MDHEN and SYDVKM. The V gene end was trimmed by 5 bases and the J gene end by 6 bases; junction bases not matched to a gene: 6. There are 15 residues in the CDR3. CDR3 in DNA: TGTGCCAGCAGTCCGAACAGCGGGAGGGCCGGGGAGCTGTTTTTT. Protein sequence: CASSPNSGRAGELFF.

The chain employs TRBV28 and TRBJ2-7; TRBD1 matches at 9 bases. CDR3 length: 18 residues. J lost 3 bases, V lost 6 bases, and 18 bases had no gene match. In germline, CDR1 is MDHEN, CDR2 SYDVKM. The CDR3 spells CASSLTTGGAGRRYEQYF. In nucleotides, the CDR3 is TGTGCCAGCAGCCTCACAACAGGGGGCGCAGGGCGGCGCTACGAGCAGTACTTC.

The genes are TRBV29-1 and TRBJ2-1, with 10 bases matching TRBD1. The CDR3 is 14 amino acids. Germline lookup yields CDR1 SQVTM and CDR2 ANQGSEA. V dropped 7 bases and J dropped 10; count of bases not matched to a gene: 13. DNA for the CDR3: TGCAGCGGCCGGGACAGGGGTTATATGGAGGAGCAGTTCTTC. Its translation is CSGRDRGYMEEQFF.